This TCR beta chain was identified during a study of T cell changes during pregnancy in multiple sclerosis. J was trimmed by 7 bases and V by 3 bases; bases with no gene match: 7. The V gene's germline CDR1 is SGHTA and CDR2 FQGNSA. This CDR3 region has 15 residues. Sequenced by immunoSEQ multiplex PCR; TCRdb stores in-frame clones only, minus some. The sample carries more than 35,000 clones, around 90% recorded once. This chain uses TRBV7-2 with TRBJ2-1, with 9 bases aligning to TRBD1. The material was CD4+ T cells from peripheral blood mononuclear cells, obtained in the first trimester of pregnancy. This receptor was identified in a female donor with multiple sclerosis, enrolled in a pregnancy study. CDR3 bases: TGTGCCAGCAGCTTCTCGGGACAGGGAGGTAATGAGCAGTTCTTC. Protein: CASSFSGQGGNEQFF.